This paragraph reports one TCR beta chain. The antigen is undetermined. The data are from a study of early T cells in non-severe SARS-CoV-2 infection. Overall study context: Unsorted whole blood bulk RNA was sequenced, with unpaired chains.

Germline V lookup: CDR1 SGHDT, CDR2 YYEEEE. The CDR3 consists of 13 residues. Trimming removed 0 bases at V and 7 bases at J, with 9 bases between. Study-wide results and caveats: Missing private and CD4 specificities, VDJdb matching favored anti-spike CD8 responses.

Attachment of unique molecular identifiers was made to individual cDNA molecules. TCRdb analysed the 5' RACE reads with MiXCR anew, one entry per CDR3 protein. The sample consists of some 73,000 distinct CDR3 sequences, more than 10% of them appearing once. The source of this sequence is an adult who was a healthcare worker with PCR-confirmed SARS-CoV-2 infection or an uninfected control (not recorded which). Sequenced: whole blood. The rearrangement joins TRBV5-6 to TRBJ2-3, with D uncertain. CDR3 DNA: TGTGCCAGCAGCTTGGCCTGGAAGAATACGCAGTATTTT. Translated: CASSLAWKNTQYF. The full variable domain, in which reference TRBV5-6 and TRBJ2-3 provide the parts outside the CDR3, is DAGVTQSPTHLIKTRGQQVTLRCSPKSGHDTVSWYQQALGQGPQFIFQYYEEEERQRGNFPDRFSGHQFPNYSSELNVNALLLGDSALYLCASSLAWKNTQYFGPGTRLTVL.